This is a list of T cell receptor beta chains from one sample in a study of molecular identifiers for immune sequencing clone quantification. TCRdb ran MiXCR on the PCR reads and lists one entry per CDR3 protein. The sample consists of more than 8,000 distinct CDR3 sequences, 20% to 25% of them appearing once. The material sequenced was naive CD8+ T cells from blood, with Jurkat cell RNA spiked in. The receptor set was obtained from a human donor in good health. Some libraries in this study had Jurkat cell RNA spiked in. Each CDR3 is given with its conserved first and last residue. Each record gives: J gene, D gene, V gene, clone size, CDR3 protein, CDR3 DNA. A D gene is named only where the DNA matches it firmly. Only part of the rows carry a size: once, few, many, or a class if the clone is expanded.

j_call: TRBJ2-5
d_call: TRBD1
v_call: TRBV6-2/TRBV6-3
clone_size: NA
cdr3_aa: CASSYSPGDSKLETQYF
cdr3_nt: TGTGCCAGCAGTTACTCGCCCGGGGACAGCAAGCTAGAGACCCAGTACTTC

j_call: TRBJ2-1
d_call: NA
v_call: TRBV12-3/TRBV12-4
clone_size: many
cdr3_aa: CASSLGSLAQEQFF
cdr3_nt: TGTGCCAGCAGTTTAGGATCCCTCGCCCAGGAGCAGTTCTTC

j_call: TRBJ1-4
d_call: NA
v_call: TRBV27
clone_size: many
cdr3_aa: CASSSYGTNEKLFF
cdr3_nt: TGTGCCAGCAGTAGCTATGGTACTAATGAAAAACTGTTTTTT

j_call: TRBJ2-5
d_call: NA
v_call: TRBV6-2/TRBV6-3
clone_size: many
cdr3_aa: CASSLVPGDARTQYF
cdr3_nt: TGTGCCAGCAGCCTCGTACCGGGAGACGCCCGGACCCAGTACTTC

j_call: TRBJ1-4
d_call: NA
v_call: TRBV12-3/TRBV12-4
clone_size: few
cdr3_aa: CASSHQPHRPGSEKLFF
cdr3_nt: TGTGCCAGCAGTCACCAACCTCACAGGCCTGGGAGTGAAAAGCTGTTTTTT

j_call: TRBJ1-1
d_call: NA
v_call: TRBV30
clone_size: medium-sized
cdr3_aa: CAWSLGGTEAFF
cdr3_nt: TGTGCCTGGAGTCTAGGGGGTACTGAAGCTTTCTTT

j_call: TRBJ2-7
d_call: NA
v_call: TRBV6-5
clone_size: medium-sized
cdr3_aa: CASSAGPYEQYF
cdr3_nt: TGTGCCAGCAGTGCAGGTCCCTACGAGCAGTACTTC

j_call: TRBJ2-3
d_call: TRBD2
v_call: TRBV20-1
clone_size: medium-sized
cdr3_aa: CSARGLASSTDTQYF
cdr3_nt: TGCAGTGCCAGGGGACTAGCGAGTAGCACAGATACGCAGTATTTT

j_call: TRBJ2-1
d_call: TRBD1
v_call: TRBV9
clone_size: medium-sized
cdr3_aa: CASSPRTGSSSYNEQFF
cdr3_nt: TGTGCCAGCAGCCCCCGGACAGGATCCTCCTCCTACAATGAGCAGTTCTTC

j_call: TRBJ1-1
d_call: NA
v_call: TRBV3-1
clone_size: NA
cdr3_aa: CASSQQARVAEAFF
cdr3_nt: TGTGCCAGCAGCCAACAAGCAAGGGTCGCTGAAGCGTTCTTT

j_call: TRBJ1-1
d_call: NA
v_call: TRBV5-4
clone_size: medium-sized
cdr3_aa: CASSSMNTEAFF
cdr3_nt: TGTGCCAGCAGCTCCATGAACACTGAAGCTTTCTTT

j_call: TRBJ2-7
d_call: NA
v_call: TRBV20-1
clone_size: medium-sized
cdr3_aa: CSASDGSYEQYF
cdr3_nt: TGCAGTGCTAGCGACGGGTCCTACGAGCAGTACTTC

j_call: TRBJ2-7
d_call: NA
v_call: TRBV7-9
clone_size: medium-sized
cdr3_aa: CASSPQNSYEQYF
cdr3_nt: TGTGCCAGCAGCCCACAGAACTCCTACGAGCAGTACTTC

j_call: TRBJ2-3
d_call: TRBD2
v_call: TRBV27
clone_size: medium-sized
cdr3_aa: CASSPRTSGSLTDTQYF
cdr3_nt: TGTGCCAGCAGTCCCCGGACTAGCGGGAGCCTCACAGATACGCAGTATTTT

j_call: TRBJ2-1
d_call: NA
v_call: TRBV7-9
clone_size: many
cdr3_aa: CASSLWVRGSYNEQFF
cdr3_nt: TGTGCCAGCAGCTTATGGGTCAGGGGCTCCTACAATGAGCAGTTCTTC

j_call: TRBJ2-1
d_call: NA
v_call: TRBV28
clone_size: many
cdr3_aa: CASSPTGYNEQFF
cdr3_nt: TGTGCCAGCAGCCCGACAGGATACAATGAGCAGTTCTTC

j_call: TRBJ2-5
d_call: TRBD1
v_call: TRBV18
clone_size: medium-sized
cdr3_aa: CASSPIDRGSLPSQETQYF
cdr3_nt: TGTGCCAGCTCACCGATTGACAGGGGATCCCTCCCAAGCCAAGAGACCCAGTACTTC

j_call: TRBJ2-5
d_call: TRBD1
v_call: TRBV7-9
clone_size: medium-sized
cdr3_aa: CASSSRDRAETQYF
cdr3_nt: TGTGCCAGCAGCAGCCGGGACAGGGCCGAGACCCAGTACTTC

j_call: TRBJ1-1
d_call: NA
v_call: TRBV6-2/TRBV6-3
clone_size: medium-sized
cdr3_aa: CASSYSFGGSSSEAFF
cdr3_nt: TGTGCCAGCAGTTACTCGTTTGGGGGCAGTAGTTCTGAAGCTTTCTTT

j_call: TRBJ2-7
d_call: NA
v_call: TRBV5-6
clone_size: medium-sized
cdr3_aa: CASSLLASEQYF
cdr3_nt: TGTGCCAGCAGCTTGCTTGCGAGCGAGCAGTACTTC

j_call: TRBJ2-7
d_call: NA
v_call: TRBV25-1
clone_size: few
cdr3_aa: CASRVGGGTLGGDEQYF
cdr3_nt: TGTGCCAGCCGTGTGGGGGGGGGGACATTGGGTGGCGACGAGCAGTACTTC

j_call: TRBJ2-2
d_call: NA
v_call: TRBV11-1
clone_size: NA
cdr3_aa: CASSPRGPNTGELFF
cdr3_nt: TGTGCCAGCAGCCCCCGCGGACCGAACACCGGGGAGCTGTTTTTT

j_call: TRBJ1-6
d_call: NA
v_call: TRBV12-3/TRBV12-4
clone_size: NA
cdr3_aa: CASTNYARQNPMNSPLHF
cdr3_nt: TGTGCCAGCACCAACTACGCCAGGCAGAACCCCATGAATTCACCCCTCCACTTT

j_call: TRBJ2-7
d_call: NA
v_call: TRBV4-1
clone_size: few
cdr3_aa: CASSQVGTSYEQYF
cdr3_nt: TGCGCCAGCAGCCAAGTTGGCACCTCCTACGAGCAGTACTTC

j_call: TRBJ2-7
d_call: NA
v_call: TRBV30
clone_size: medium-sized
cdr3_aa: CAWSVPGSDEQYF
cdr3_nt: TGTGCCTGGAGTGTACCCGGGAGCGACGAGCAGTACTTC

j_call: TRBJ2-3
d_call: NA
v_call: TRBV6-6
clone_size: NA
cdr3_aa: CASSYSSENERDFTDTQYF
cdr3_nt: TGTGCCAGCAGTTACTCGAGCGAAAATGAACGCGACTTCACAGATACGCAGTATTTT

j_call: TRBJ2-7
d_call: NA
v_call: TRBV11-2
clone_size: few
cdr3_aa: CASRPSGGTYEQYF
cdr3_nt: TGTGCCAGCCGCCCCTCAGGCGGAACCTACGAGCAGTACTTC

j_call: TRBJ1-5
d_call: NA
v_call: TRBV30
clone_size: many
cdr3_aa: CAWSAGVGSNQPQHF
cdr3_nt: TGTGCCTGGAGTGCGGGGGTCGGTAGCAATCAGCCCCAGCATTTT

j_call: TRBJ1-1
d_call: NA
v_call: TRBV5-4
clone_size: medium-sized
cdr3_aa: CASRMRGNTEAFF
cdr3_nt: TGTGCCAGCAGGATGCGGGGGAACACTGAAGCTTTCTTT

j_call: TRBJ2-7
d_call: NA
v_call: TRBV6-2/TRBV6-3
clone_size: medium-sized
cdr3_aa: CASRAPRDSSYEQYF
cdr3_nt: TGTGCCAGCAGAGCTCCGCGGGACTCCTCCTACGAGCAGTACTTC

j_call: TRBJ2-1
d_call: TRBD2
v_call: TRBV30
clone_size: NA
cdr3_aa: CAWTRLAGAYNEQFF
cdr3_nt: TGTGCCTGGACTAGACTAGCGGGGGCGTACAATGAGCAGTTCTTC

j_call: TRBJ2-3
d_call: NA
v_call: TRBV20-1
clone_size: NA
cdr3_aa: CSAPGPTGNTDTQYF
cdr3_nt: TGCAGTGCCCCTGGGCCGACGGGGAACACAGATACGCAATATTTT

j_call: TRBJ2-7
d_call: NA
v_call: TRBV4-1
clone_size: medium-sized
cdr3_aa: CASSQEGKLLVF
cdr3_nt: TGCGCCAGCAGCCAAGAAGGCAAGTTATTAGTATTC

j_call: TRBJ2-3
d_call: TRBD2
v_call: TRBV6-5
clone_size: many
cdr3_aa: CASSYYSGIGTDTQYF
cdr3_nt: TGTGCCAGCAGTTATTATAGCGGGATAGGCACAGATACGCAGTATTTT

j_call: TRBJ2-1
d_call: TRBD2
v_call: TRBV6-2/TRBV6-3
clone_size: NA
cdr3_aa: CASSPVLAGGSSSYNEQFF
cdr3_nt: TGTGCCAGCAGCCCCGTCCTAGCGGGAGGCTCCAGCTCCTACAATGAGCAGTTCTTC

j_call: TRBJ2-5
d_call: TRBD1
v_call: TRBV19
clone_size: many
cdr3_aa: CASSIGQGGQETQYF
cdr3_nt: TGTGCCAGTAGTATCGGACAGGGCGGACAAGAGACCCAGTACTTC

j_call: TRBJ2-5
d_call: TRBD1
v_call: TRBV28
clone_size: NA
cdr3_aa: CASSPGQGAYIQEPQSF
cdr3_nt: TGTGCCAGCAGCCCGGGGCAGGGGGCATATATTCAAGAGCCCCAGTCCTTC

j_call: TRBJ2-3
d_call: TRBD2
v_call: TRBV6-5
clone_size: medium-sized
cdr3_aa: CASAAGGLADTQYF
cdr3_nt: TGTGCCAGCGCAGCGGGAGGGTTAGCAGATACGCAGTATTTT

j_call: TRBJ2-7
d_call: NA
v_call: TRBV27
clone_size: many
cdr3_aa: CASSPTVGVTNYEQYF
cdr3_nt: TGTGCCAGCAGTCCCACGGTTGGGGTGACAAACTACGAGCAGTACTTC

j_call: TRBJ1-6
d_call: NA
v_call: TRBV27
clone_size: many
cdr3_aa: CASSLWRVGSPPHF
cdr3_nt: TGTGCCAGCAGTTTGTGGAGGGTTGGTTCACCCCCCCACTTT

j_call: TRBJ2-1
d_call: TRBD2
v_call: TRBV4-2
clone_size: medium-sized
cdr3_aa: CASSQDRAGGPGNEQFF
cdr3_nt: TGTGCCAGCAGCCAAGATCGCGCGGGGGGGCCGGGCAATGAGCAGTTCTTC

j_call: TRBJ2-3
d_call: TRBD1
v_call: TRBV5-4
clone_size: medium-sized
cdr3_aa: CASSLLGQGMADTQYF
cdr3_nt: TGTGCCAGCAGCTTGCTCGGACAGGGGATGGCAGATACGCAGTATTTT

j_call: TRBJ2-3
d_call: NA
v_call: TRBV9
clone_size: many
cdr3_aa: CASSPMGTGTDTQYF
cdr3_nt: TGTGCCAGCAGCCCGATGGGTACAGGCACAGATACGCAGTATTTT

j_call: TRBJ2-3
d_call: NA
v_call: TRBV29-1
clone_size: medium-sized
cdr3_aa: CSVAPRPGHPSTDTQYF
cdr3_nt: TGCAGCGTTGCCCCACGACCGGGACATCCTAGCACAGATACGCAGTATTTT

j_call: TRBJ2-2
d_call: TRBD2
v_call: TRBV7-6
clone_size: medium-sized
cdr3_aa: CASSLVVVGGANTGELFF
cdr3_nt: TGTGCCAGCAGCTTAGTAGTTGTTGGGGGGGCGAACACCGGGGAGCTGTTTTTT

j_call: TRBJ2-4
d_call: NA
v_call: TRBV19
clone_size: few
cdr3_aa: CASSIGSRGQNIQYF
cdr3_nt: TGTGCCAGTAGTATAGGTTCAAGGGGACAAAACATTCAGTACTTC

j_call: TRBJ2-3
d_call: TRBD2
v_call: TRBV5-6
clone_size: medium-sized
cdr3_aa: CASSQTSGGTDTQYF
cdr3_nt: TGTGCCAGCAGTCAGACTAGCGGGGGCACAGATACGCAGTATTTT

j_call: TRBJ2-3
d_call: NA
v_call: TRBV27
clone_size: medium-sized
cdr3_aa: CASSFNNGVLTDTQYF
cdr3_nt: TGTGCCAGCAGTTTTAATAACGGGGTCCTTACAGATACGCAGTATTTT

j_call: TRBJ2-3
d_call: NA
v_call: TRBV27
clone_size: many
cdr3_aa: CASSFNNPTDTQYF
cdr3_nt: TGTGCCAGCAGTTTCAACAACCCCACAGATACGCAGTATTTT

j_call: TRBJ2-5
d_call: NA
v_call: TRBV13
clone_size: medium-sized
cdr3_aa: CASSLDRQGETQYF
cdr3_nt: TGTGCCAGCAGCTTAGACAGGCAGGGGGAGACCCAGTACTTC

j_call: TRBJ2-3
d_call: TRBD2
v_call: TRBV11-2
clone_size: medium-sized
cdr3_aa: CASSPQGLAGSTDTQYF
cdr3_nt: TGTGCCAGCAGCCCCCAGGGACTAGCGGGAAGCACAGATACGCAGTATTTT